This T cell receptor beta chain came from a study of T cell responses to AZD1222 COVID-19 vaccine. V lost 5 bases and J lost 6, with 18 bases in between. The CDR3 length is 15 residues. Germline V gene lookup returns CDR1 PRHDT and CDR2 FYEKMQ (reference sequence). This clone was seen a few times. The method was immunoSEQ multiplex PCR; TCRdb's version includes in-frame clones alone and lacks a portion of them. The sample holds 150,000 to 200,000 clones, approximately 90% seen once. This TCR derives from an adult in good health. The sequences come from peripheral blood, collected on day 0 of AZD1222 vaccination. The chain has TRBV13 and TRBJ2-3, with D unclear. The CDR3 reads CASSGRGRVADTQYF. For the CDR3, the DNA is TGTGCCAGCAGCGGCCGTGGTCGCGTAGCTGATACGCAGTATTTT.